A single sample is the source of the 16 T cell receptor beta chains below, sequenced in a study of human T cells and chemical hapten exposure. As for time point: pre-sensitization, week 0. Documented treatment: therapeutic diphenylcyclopropenone sensitization with weekly scalp DPC. One entry per CDR3 protein, called by TCRdb with MiXCR from the RACE reads. The sample lists 50,000 to 65,000 distinct CDR3 sequences, around 7% occurring once. Sequenced here: whole blood, sampled in connection with sensitization to the hapten diphenylcyclopropenone (DPC). The receptors here all came from a woman in her twenties or thirties with alopecia areata. Some clones in this sample may be carry-over from other donors' samples.

The rearrangement links TRBV11-2 to TRBJ2-1; D remains unclear. Germline CDR1 and CDR2: SGHAT and FQNNGV. The CDR3 has 11 residues. V lost 5 bases and J lost 7, with 6 bases in between. CDR3 residues: CASSPHNEQFF. The CDR3 bases are TGTGCCAGCAGCCCCCATAATGAGCAGTTCTTC.

V usage is TRBV27 and J usage is TRBJ1-6; D gene uncertain. Trimming stripped 2 bases from V and 5 bases from J, with 13 bases between. The germline CDR1 and CDR2 sequences are MNHEY and SMNVEV (reference sequence). The CDR3 extends over 16 amino acids. The CDR3 loop reads CASSLLGSPDNSPLHF. The CDR3 nucleotides read TGTGCCAGCAGTTTACTCGGGTCGCCTGATAATTCACCCCTCCACTTT.

There are many counts of this clonotype. The genes are TRBV9 and TRBJ1-1, with a possible D match to TRBD1 (5 bases). This CDR3 region has 14 residues. Germline V gene lookup returns CDR1 SGDLS and CDR2 YYNGEE. V was pared by 4 bases and J by 2 bases, with 12 bases between. As DNA, the CDR3 is TGTGCCAGCAGCAAAGGGGACGTCAACACTGAAGCTTTCTTT. Translated: CASSKGDVNTEAFF.

This clonotype was counted ten times or more. The rearrangement links TRBV2 to TRBJ2-1; D remains ambiguous. CDR3 length equals 11 residues. Germline CDR1 reads SNHLY; CDR2 reads FYNNEI. V gave up 7 bases and J gave up 4 bases, with 5 bases separating them. The CDR3 DNA sequence: TGTGCCAGCACTCCGTACAATGAGCAGTTCTTC. Its translation: CASTPYNEQFF.

This clonotype was recorded only once. J is TRBJ1-4 and V is TRBV20-1; no reliable D call. Germline V gene sequence: CDR1 DFQATT, CDR2 SNEGSKA (reference sequence). The CDR3 is made up of 12 amino acids. V was trimmed by 0 bases and J by 12 bases, leaving 11 bases between them. DNA of the CDR3: TGCAGTGCTAGAGATGAGGGCCGAGAACTGTTTTTT. Protein sequence: CSARDEGRELFF.

As to this clonotype: A junction end diverges from the germline sequence, so it may reflect a read error. The rearrangement uses TRBV2 and TRBJ1-1; D remains unclear. Germline CDR1 reads SNHLY; CDR2 reads FYNNEI. This CDR3 spans 13 amino acids. CDR3 region: CANSDGRSTEAFF. DNA of the CDR3: TGTGCCAACAGTGATGGACGTAGCACTGAAGCTTTCTTT.

The gene calls are TRBV6-5 and TRBJ2-6, with TRBD1 matching over 7 bases. CDR1 MNHEY and CDR2 SVGAGI come from the germline V gene. The junction had 5 bases not matched to a gene; V was cut back by 4 bases and J by 2 bases. The CDR3 extends over 16 amino acids. CDR3 nucleotide sequence: TGTGCCAGCAGTTGGGACCAGGGGGCTGGGGCCAACGTCCTGACTTTC. Translating gives CASSWDQGAGANVLTF.

This clonotype was observed many times. The V and J genes are TRBV5-1 and TRBJ2-6; 8 nucleotides align to TRBD1. Germline V gives CDR1 SGHRS, CDR2 YFSETQ. The trim removed 3 bases at V and 4 bases at J, leaving 3 bases unmatched. The length of the CDR3 is 15 residues. The CDR3 DNA reads TGCGCCAGCAGCTCGGACAGGGCCGGGGCCAACGTCCTGACTTTC. Protein: CASSSDRAGANVLTF.

This clonotype was observed at least ten times. CDR3 bases: TGCGCCAGCAGCTTGGCCGGCGGGGCAGGCCAAAAACTGTTTTTT. It codes for CASSLAGGAGQKLFF. The chain combines TRBV5-1 with TRBJ1-4, with D possibly being TRBD1 (5 bases). From germline, CDR1 is SGHRS and CDR2 YFSETQ. V was clipped by 0 bases and J by 9 bases, with 15 bases between them. The CDR3 is 15 amino acids.

This clonotype was recorded at least ten times. The CDR3 spells CASSDLAGRTDTQYF. CDR3 nucleotides: TGTGCCAGCAGCGACTTAGCGGGCCGCACAGATACGCAGTATTTT. J is TRBJ2-3 and V is TRBV9; 7 bases align to TRBD2. This CDR3 spans 15 amino acids. In germline, CDR1 is SGDLS, CDR2 YYNGEE. The trim removed 3 bases at V and 1 base at J, leaving 5 bases unmatched.

The V call is TRBV11-2, the J call TRBJ2-2; TRBD2 aligns across 7 bases. The J segment lost 0 bases and the V segment lost 4 bases, leaving 8 bases of the junction unmatched. Germline lookup yields CDR1 SGHAT and CDR2 FQNNGV. This CDR3 has 17 amino acids. The CDR3 spells CASSSRGGVSNTGELFF. The CDR3 DNA reads TGTGCCAGCAGCTCCCGCGGGGGTGTCTCGAACACCGGGGAGCTGTTTTTT. Full variable domain (missing parts from reference TRBV11-2 and TRBJ2-2): EAGVAQSPRYKIIEKRQSVAFWCNPISGHATLYWYQQILGQGPKLLIQFQNNGVVDDSQLPKDRFSAERLKGVDSTLKIQPAKLEDSAVYLCASSSRGGVSNTGELFFGEGSRLTVL.

This clonotype showed up many times. This chain links TRBV7-6 with TRBJ2-1, with 7 bases matching TRBD2. The germline gives CDR1 SGHVS, CDR2 FNYEAQ. V gave up 3 bases and J gave up 4 bases; unmatched junction bases: 9. CDR3 size: 16 residues. Written as DNA, the CDR3 is TGTGCCAGCAGCTTTCGCAGGGCGGGGGATTACAATGAGCAGTTCTTC. Encoded protein: CASSFRRAGDYNEQFF.

This clonotype came up many times. The chain links TRBV4-2 to TRBJ2-7; TRBD1 is a possible D gene (6 bases). The CDR3 has 15 amino acids. CDR1 is LGHNA, CDR2 YNFKEQ, per germline. V lost 3 bases to trimming and J lost 3 bases, with 15 bases between them. The CDR3 region is CASSHPRDTDYEQYF. The CDR3 DNA reads TGTGCCAGCAGCCACCCCAGGGACACCGACTACGAGCAGTACTTC.

This clonotype was observed many times. The chain joins TRBV11-1 to TRBJ2-1; TRBD2 matches at 13 bases. Germline CDR1 and CDR2: SGHAT and FQDESV (reference sequence). The CDR3 totals 17 residues. The J segment lost 3 bases and the V segment lost 5 bases, leaving 7 bases of the junction unmatched. The CDR3 protein is CASSRLAGGNFYNEQFF. The CDR3, as DNA: TGTGCCAGCAGCCGACTAGCGGGGGGCAACTTCTACAATGAGCAGTTCTTC.

This clonotype occurred many times. The V call is TRBV9, the J call TRBJ2-7, with D uncertain. The CDR3 spans 13 residues. CDR1 and CDR2 (germline): SGDLS, YYNGEE. V was trimmed by 0 bases and J by 6 bases, leaving 10 bases between them. CDR3 sequence: CASSVESITEQYF. The CDR3 DNA reads as TGTGCCAGCAGCGTAGAGTCAATTACCGAGCAGTACTTC.

J is TRBJ2-3 and V is TRBV7-2; tentatively, D is TRBD2 (7 bases). This CDR3 has 16 amino acids. The V and J ends lost 1 base and 6 bases respectively, with 17 bases between them. The germline V gene has CDR1 SGHTA and CDR2 FQGNSA. DNA for the CDR3: TGTGCCAGCAGCTTAGTCGGCCGGGGGGCAAGTGATACGCAGTATTTT. It codes for CASSLVGRGASDTQYF. Full variable domain (missing parts from reference TRBV7-2 and TRBJ2-3): GAGVSQSPSNKVTEKGKDVELRCDPISGHTALYWYRQSLGQGLEFLIYFQGNSAPDKSGLPSDRFSAERTGGSVSTLTIQRTQQEDSAVYLCASSLVGRGASDTQYFGPGTRLTVL.